The 32 T cell receptor beta chains below were found in one sample sequenced in a study of blood T cell repertoires in COVID-19. TCRdb's table, derived via immunoSEQ multiplex PCR, lists solely in-frame clones and lacks some. Of around 250,000 clones in the sample, approximately 85% were seen once. The material sequenced was PBMCs or T cells enriched from blood (not recorded which). The receptors here all came from a woman in her forties or fifties who had recovered from COVID-19.

This chain joins TRBV7-9 and TRBJ2-5, with no clear D. This CDR3 has 13 residues. Trimming removed 3 bases at V and 2 bases at J, with 7 bases between. The germline V gene has CDR1 SEHNR and CDR2 FQNEAQ (reference sequence). This chain's CDR3 is CASSLSPQETQYF. The CDR3 nucleotides are TGTGCCAGCAGCTTGAGTCCACAAGAGACCCAGTACTTC.

The gene calls are TRBV6-4 and TRBJ2-1; the match to TRBD1 covers 10 bases. Germline loops: CDR1 MRHNA, CDR2 SNTAGT. The junction had 6 bases not matched to a gene; V was cut back by 6 bases and J by 7 bases. This CDR3 is built from 14 residues. Written as DNA, the CDR3 is TGTGCCAGCAGAGGACAGGGGGTAGGTAATGAGCAGTTCTTC. Encoded protein: CASRGQGVGNEQFF.

The chain carries TRBV30 and TRBJ2-1, with TRBD2 matching 10 bases. The CDR3 sequence is 18 residues long. From germline, CDR1 is GTSNPN and CDR2 SVGIG (reference sequence). The ends lost 1 base at V and 2 bases at J; junction bases unmatched: 11. This chain's CDR3 is CAWSAGSSGRRTYNEQFF. CDR3 DNA: TGTGCCTGGAGTGCTGGATCTAGCGGGAGAAGAACCTACAATGAGCAGTTCTTC. The variable domain in full, with the rest retrieved from reference TRBV30 and TRBJ2-1, is SQTIHQWPATLVQPVGSPLSLECTVEGTSNPNLYWYRQAAGRGLQLLFYSVGIGQISSEVPQNLSASRPQDRQFILSSKKLLLSDSGFYLCAWSAGSSGRRTYNEQFFGPGTRLTVL.

The rearrangement links TRBV12-3 or TRBV12-4 to TRBJ1-2; 10 nucleotides align to TRBD1. V lost 6 bases to trimming and J lost 6 bases; unmatched junction nucleotides: 4. The length of the CDR3 is 13 residues. Here the CDR3 reads CASSATGGNGYTF. CDR3 sequence (DNA): TGTGCCAGCAGCGCGACAGGGGGCAATGGCTACACCTTC.

The chain carries TRBV6-2 or TRBV6-3 and TRBJ2-1; D may be TRBD2 (6 bases). Trimming left V 4 bases short and J 3 bases short, with 16 bases between. The CDR3 has 16 amino acids. Germline V gives CDR1 MNHEY, CDR2 SVGEGT. CDR3 bases: TGTGCCAGCAGTTTAACGGGCGGAGGGCTCTACAATGAGCAGTTCTTC. It yields the protein CASSLTGGGLYNEQFF.

The chain joins TRBV3-1 (or the pseudogene TRBV3-2) to TRBJ2-7, with D perhaps TRBD1 (6 bases). CDR1 and CDR2 (germline): LGHDT, YNNKEL (reference sequence). The CDR3 is 11 amino acids. Trimming removed 6 bases from V and 5 bases from J, with 8 bases in between. In DNA, the CDR3 is TGTGCCAGCAGACAGGGACACGAGCAGTACTTC. This gives the protein CASRQGHEQYF.

This clone has just one count. The rearrangement uses TRBV30 and TRBJ1-1; 12 positions agree with TRBD1. The CDR3 sequence is 15 residues long. CDR1 GTSNPN and CDR2 SVGIG come from the germline V gene (reference sequence). The ends lost 1 base at V and 10 bases at J; junction bases unmatched: 10. The CDR3 region has the DNA TGTGCCTGGAGTGCGGGACAGGGGGCAGGTATTGGAGCTTTCTTT. This codes for CAWSAGQGAGIGAFF. Complete variable domain (other parts from reference TRBV30 and TRBJ1-1): SQTIHQWPATLVQPVGSPLSLECTVEGTSNPNLYWYRQAAGRGLQLLFYSVGIGQISSEVPQNLSASRPQDRQFILSSKKLLLSDSGFYLCAWSAGQGAGIGAFFGQGTRLTVV.

The V gene is TRBV7-3, the J gene TRBJ2-1; TRBD2 aligns across 16 bases. CDR3 length equals 17 residues. Germline CDR1 and CDR2: SGHTA and FQGTGA. The V and J ends lost 5 bases and 8 bases, in that order; junction bases with no gene match: 9. The CDR3 DNA reads as TGTGCCAGCAGCCTAGGGACTAGCGGGAGGGCAAGGGATGAGCAGTTCTTC. This encodes CASSLGTSGRARDEQFF.

J is TRBJ2-1 and V is TRBV6-4, with 7 bases matching TRBD2. This CDR3 contains 14 residues. Germline CDR1 is MRHNA and CDR2 is SNTAGT. Losses at the gene ends were 5 bases for V and 9 bases for J; bases not matched to a gene: 10. The CDR3: CASSPDRGRGEQFF. In DNA, the CDR3 is TGTGCCAGCAGTCCCGATCGGGGGAGGGGTGAGCAGTTCTTC.

This clone was recorded a few times. V and J are TRBV4-1 and TRBJ1-6, with D unclear. The germline gives CDR1 MGHRA, CDR2 YSYEKL. V lost 0 bases and J 4 bases, leaving 7 bases between the germline ends. This CDR3 contains 15 residues. CDR3 DNA sequence: TGCGCCAGCAGCCAAGAGACAATTTATAATTCACCCCTCCACTTT. Translated: CASSQETIYNSPLHF.

J is TRBJ2-5 and V is TRBV12-3 or TRBV12-4, with 8 positions matching TRBD2. Trimming removed 3 bases from V and 5 bases from J; junction bases left unmatched: 2. The CDR3 contains 13 residues. Here the CDR3 reads CASSLGLVETQYF. The DNA for the CDR3 is TGTGCCAGCAGTTTGGGACTAGTGGAGACCCAGTACTTC.

This clone was detected only a few times. J is TRBJ2-2 and V is TRBV5-1, with 8 bases that match TRBD1. Germline V gives CDR1 SGHRS, CDR2 YFSETQ. CDR3 size: 15 residues. V shed 4 bases, J shed 0 bases, and the junction held 2 bases outside the gene matches. DNA for the CDR3: TGCGCCAGCAGCCTGACAGGGGCGAACACCGGGGAGCTGTTTTTT. It translates to CASSLTGANTGELFF. Filled out from reference TRBV5-1 and TRBJ2-2, the complete variable domain reads KAGVTQTPRYLIKTRGQQVTLSCSPISGHRSVSWYQQTPGQGLQFLFEYFSETQRNKGNFPGRFSGRQFSNSRSEMNVSTLELGDSALYLCASSLTGANTGELFFGEGSRLTVL.

This chain connects TRBV7-2 to TRBJ2-1, with D perhaps matching TRBD2 (6 bases). The CDR3 extends over 16 amino acids. Between the trimmed V and J ends, which lost 1 base and 0 bases, there was a span of 10 bases. Looked up from germline, CDR1 is SGHTA and CDR2 is FQGNSA. The CDR3 DNA reads TGTGCCAGCAGCTTAGTTTACGGGAGCTCCTACAATGAGCAGTTCTTC. This encodes CASSLVYGSSYNEQFF.

The gene calls are TRBV25-1 and TRBJ2-7, with 7 positions matching TRBD1. Germline V gives CDR1 MGHDK, CDR2 SYGVNS. This CDR3 region has 13 residues. V dropped 8 bases and J dropped 3; count of bases not matched to a gene: 7. CDR3 sequence reads: CASSPGTDYEQYF. In nucleotides, the CDR3 is TGTGCCAGCTCCCCCGGGACAGACTACGAGCAGTACTTC.

The chain carries TRBV29-1 and TRBJ1-5; TRBD1 matches 12 bases. CDR1 and CDR2 (germline): SQVTM, ANQGSEA. This CDR3 comprises 17 residues. The ends lost 4 bases at V and 0 bases at J; junction bases unmatched: 7. The CDR3 coding sequence is TGCAGCGTTGCAACGGGACAGGGGGCCGGTAGCAATCAGCCCCAGCATTTT. Amino acids: CSVATGQGAGSNQPQHF.

The V and J genes are TRBV13 and TRBJ2-7; TRBD2 agrees at 9 bases. Per the germline V gene, CDR1 is PRHDT and CDR2 is FYEKMQ (reference sequence). This CDR3 has 16 amino acids. J gave up 6 bases and V 4 bases, and 13 bases lay outside the gene matches. CDR3 DNA sequence: TGTGCCAGCAGCTCGCGGGGGGGACTAGCCGACCCCGAGCAGTACTTC. Protein sequence: CASSSRGGLADPEQYF.

This chain links TRBV27 with TRBJ1-3; D gene uncertain. V was shortened by 5 bases and J by 2 bases, with 16 bases between the two germline ends. The CDR3 covers 16 residues. CDR1 is MNHEY, CDR2 SMNVEV, per germline (reference sequence). The CDR3 reads CASSPVSYPPGNTIYF. The CDR3 DNA is TGTGCCAGCAGTCCGGTTTCATACCCCCCTGGAAACACCATATATTTT.

The chain links TRBV5-1 to TRBJ2-5; 7 bases map to TRBD1. The J segment lost 5 bases and the V segment lost 0 bases, leaving 7 bases of the junction unmatched. The CDR3 length is 15 residues. Germline values: CDR1 SGHRS, CDR2 YFSETQ. The CDR3 nucleotides read TGCGCCAGCAGCTTGGGATCAGGGGGTGTTGAGACCCAGTACTTC. This encodes CASSLGSGGVETQYF.

This clone was detected only once. The chain couples TRBV7-9 to TRBJ2-5; D uncertain. Germline lookup yields CDR1 SEHNR and CDR2 FQNEAQ (reference sequence). V lost 5 bases and J 5 bases, leaving 15 bases between the germline ends. CDR3 length: 14 residues. The CDR3 nucleotides are TGTGCCAGCAGCCCTAAAAACCTTGAGGAGACCCAGTACTTC. As protein: CASSPKNLEETQYF. Variable domain in full (rest from reference TRBV7-9 and TRBJ2-5): DTGVSQNPRHKITKRGQNVTFRCDPISEHNRLYWYRQTLGQGPEFLTYFQNEAQLEKSRLLSDRFSAERPKGSFSTLEIQRTEQGDSAMYLCASSPKNLEETQYFGPGTRLLVL.

This chain joins TRBV2 and TRBJ2-2, with a tentative D call TRBD1 (6 bases). The CDR3 loop spans 15 amino acids. CDR1 SNHLY and CDR2 FYNNEI come from the germline V gene. With 6 bases removed from V and 0 bases from J, the gap between germline ends came to 11 bases. For the CDR3, the DNA is TGTGCCAGCAGAGCCGGGACATCGAACACCGGGGAGCTGTTTTTT. Translating gives CASRAGTSNTGELFF. The variable domain in full, with the rest retrieved from reference TRBV2 and TRBJ2-2, is EPEVTQTPSHQVTQMGQEVILRCVPISNHLYFYWYRQILGQKVEFLVSFYNNEISEKSEIFDDQFSVERPDGSNFTLKIRSTKLEDSAMYFCASRAGTSNTGELFFGEGSRLTVL.

The chain joins TRBV9 to TRBJ1-2; the D is unclear. V dropped 6 bases and J dropped 4 bases, with 13 bases sitting between them. Germline V CDR1 and CDR2: SGDLS, YYNGEE. This CDR3 is 13 amino acids long. The CDR3 nucleotides read TGTGCCAGCACGAGGATTCCGTCCTATGGCTACACCTTC. Amino acids: CASTRIPSYGYTF.

V gene TRBV5-1 combines with J gene TRBJ1-1; D uncertain. CDR1 and CDR2 from the germline V gene are SGHRS and YFSETQ. Trimming shortened V by 4 bases and J by 1 base, and 8 bases separated the two germline ends. The CDR3 spans 13 residues. The CDR3: CASSPSSNTEAFF. CDR3 DNA sequence: TGCGCCAGCAGCCCGAGTTCGAACACTGAAGCTTTCTTT.

The chain has TRBV19 and TRBJ2-2; 13 nucleotides agree with TRBD2. This CDR3 comprises 17 residues. Per germline, CDR1 LNHDA and CDR2 SQIVND (reference sequence). Losses at the gene ends were 7 bases for V and 3 bases for J; bases not matched to a gene: 8. The CDR3 DNA follows: TGTGCCAGTACGGAACTAGCGGGAGGGCCTCACACCGGGGAGCTGTTTTTT. It specifies CASTELAGGPHTGELFF.

V and J are TRBV2 and TRBJ2-3; 7 nucleotides agree with TRBD2. The CDR3 contains 15 residues. Germline CDR1 is SNHLY and CDR2 is FYNNEI. V shed 3 bases, J shed 6 bases, and the junction held 9 bases outside the gene matches. The CDR3 here is CASSEGGLTSDTQYF. CDR3 DNA: TGTGCCAGCAGTGAGGGAGGGTTGACCTCCGATACGCAGTATTTT.

This clone was recorded a few times. This chain links TRBV7-8 with TRBJ2-3, with D possibly matching TRBD1 (5 bases). Trimming stripped 0 bases from V and 9 bases from J, with 16 bases between. Per the germline V gene, CDR1 is SGHVS and CDR2 is FQNEAQ. The CDR3 loop spans 15 amino acids. CDR3 DNA: TGTGCCAGCAGCTTAGCAGGGGCTCCCTTAGGGACGCAGTATTTT. Encoded protein: CASSLAGAPLGTQYF.

The V and J genes are TRBV27 and TRBJ1-2; D remains ambiguous. The germline V gene has CDR1 MNHEY and CDR2 SMNVEV (reference sequence). Trimming left V 4 bases short and J 8 bases short, with 17 bases between. This CDR3 region has 14 residues. The CDR3: CASSYSTQTEGYTF. The DNA of the CDR3 is TGTGCCAGCAGTTACTCGACACAAACAGAAGGCTACACCTTC.

About this clone itself: The same CDR3 is also encoded by other DNA sequences in this sample. V and J are TRBV10-3 and TRBJ2-7, with 14 bases matching TRBD2. The junction had 1 base not matched to a gene; V was cut back by 6 bases and J by 3 bases. The germline CDR1 and CDR2 sequences are ENHRY and SYGVKD. This CDR3 has 14 residues. CDR3 DNA: TGTGCCATCAGCGGGACTAGCGGGAGCTACGAGCAGTACTTC. Translated, it gives CAISGTSGSYEQYF.

The chain couples TRBV5-4 to TRBJ2-1; 9 bases align to TRBD2. Germline CDR1 SGHNT, CDR2 YYREEE (reference sequence). The CDR3 totals 15 residues. The junction had 12 bases not matched to a gene; V was cut back by 6 bases and J by 8 bases. The CDR3 protein is CASNLRASGIDEQFF. For the CDR3, the DNA is TGTGCCAGCAACCTTAGGGCTAGCGGGATAGATGAGCAGTTCTTC. Drawing the rest from reference TRBV5-4 and TRBJ2-1, the complete variable domain is ETGVTQSPTHLIKTRGQQVTLRCSSQSGHNTVSWYQQALGQGPQFIFQYYREEENGRGNFPPRFSGLQFPNYSSELNVNALELDDSALYLCASNLRASGIDEQFFGPGTRLTVL.

This chain links TRBV30 with TRBJ2-7, with 14 positions matching TRBD2. The CDR3 has 15 residues. Unmatched junction bases numbered 8, after V lost 7 bases and J lost 3 bases. Germline-derived CDR1 and CDR2 are GTSNPN and SVGIG (reference sequence). Here the CDR3 DNA reads TGTGCCTCGTCACCGGGACTAGCGGGAGTCTACGAGCAGTACTTC. Translating gives CASSPGLAGVYEQYF.

Note on this clone: In the same sample, other DNA sequences code for this CDR3. This chain links TRBV27 with TRBJ1-1; a weak D match, TRBD1 (5 bases). This CDR3 is built from 13 residues. Germline V gene sequence: CDR1 MNHEY, CDR2 SMNVEV (reference sequence). The germline V and J ends were trimmed by 1 base and 4 bases, with 7 bases remaining between them. The CDR3 sequence: CASSLLGGTEAFF. The CDR3 DNA reads TGTGCCAGCAGTTTATTGGGGGGCACTGAAGCTTTCTTT.

The chain couples TRBV15 to TRBJ1-4; D gene uncertain. Germline V lookup: CDR1 LNHNV, CDR2 YYDKDF (reference sequence). The CDR3 consists of 14 residues. V was pared by 1 base and J by 4 bases, with 7 bases between. This chain's CDR3 is CATSRAGINEKLFF. In nucleotides, the CDR3 is TGTGCCACCAGCAGAGCCGGTATTAATGAAAAACTGTTTTTT.

The chain employs TRBV5-6 and TRBJ2-5; D might be TRBD2 (5 bases). In germline, CDR1 is SGHDT, CDR2 YYEEEE. V shed 0 bases and J shed 2 bases, with 5 bases lying between them. This CDR3 is built from 13 residues. The CDR3 is CASSLGTQETQYF. CDR3 coding DNA: TGTGCCAGCAGCTTGGGGACTCAAGAGACCCAGTACTTC.